The 6 T cell receptor beta chains below all came from one sample that was sequenced in a study of blood T cell repertoires in COVID-19. Produced via immunoSEQ multiplex PCR; TCRdb's table is partial and in-frame only. The sample has roughly 340,000 clones; 70% to 90% are singletons. The sample taken for sequencing was PBMCs or T cells enriched from blood (not recorded which). These receptors were taken from a man between 40 and 49 years old in a cohort exposed to, infected with or recovered from COVID-19 (not recorded which).

Comment on this clone: At one end, the junction sequence differs from germline, possibly due to a read error. The chain carries TRBV7-9 and TRBJ2-7; 7 bases are shared with TRBD1. The CDR3 contains 12 residues. Germline V gene sequence: CDR1 SEHNR, CDR2 FQNEAQ (reference sequence). CDR3 bases: TGTGCCAGCAGCACCGGGACAGACTATTTGCACTTC. Amino acids: CASSTGTDYLHF.

J is TRBJ1-2 and V is TRBV5-4; a possible D gene is TRBD1 (6 bases). Germline values: CDR1 SGHNT, CDR2 YYREEE (reference sequence). Trimming stripped 0 bases from V and 3 bases from J, with 12 bases between. The CDR3 runs to 15 residues. CDR3 DNA: TGTGCCAGCAGCTTGGGAGGGGGTATATACTATGGCTACACCTTC. Its protein product is CASSLGGGIYYGYTF.

This clone was seen a few times. The chain couples TRBV19 to TRBJ2-1, with TRBD1 matching 7 bases. This CDR3 comprises 15 residues. Trimming removed 3 bases from V and 2 bases from J; junction bases left unmatched: 4. Germline lookup yields CDR1 LNHDA and CDR2 SQIVND (reference sequence). The CDR3 spells CASSIVGTAYNEQFF. The CDR3 nucleotides read TGTGCCAGTAGTATTGTCGGGACAGCCTACAATGAGCAGTTCTTC.

The CDR3 here is CASSYLSTLFRTEAFF. CDR3 in DNA: TGTGCCAGCAGTTACCTTTCTACCCTTTTTCGGACTGAAGCTTTCTTT. The genes are TRBV6-5 and TRBJ1-1; D uncertain. The ends were cut back, 2 bases at V and 5 bases at J, with 18 bases in the middle. This CDR3 has 16 residues. Germline-derived CDR1 and CDR2 are MNHEY and SVGAGI.

This rearrangement joins TRBV19 to TRBJ1-1; D is unclear. V gave up 6 bases and J gave up 1 base, with 9 bases separating them. The CDR3 has 13 amino acids. CDR1 and CDR2 from the germline V gene are LNHDA and SQIVND (reference sequence). The chain's CDR3 is CASRAQPNTEAFF. The CDR3 DNA reads TGTGCCAGTAGGGCACAGCCGAACACTGAAGCTTTCTTT.

CDR3 coding DNA: TGCGCCAGCAGCTCTGACAGGGGAGCAGATGGCTACACCTTC. It encodes CASSSDRGADGYTF. V and J are TRBV5-1 and TRBJ1-2; 8 positions agree with TRBD1. The CDR3 runs 14 residues. Losses at the gene ends were 3 bases for V and 6 bases for J; bases not matched to a gene: 7. Germline V gene lookup returns CDR1 SGHRS and CDR2 YFSETQ.